This TCR beta chain appears in the sequencing data of a study of T-cell reconstitution after alpha-beta-depleted transplantation in children. This clonotype was picked up a small number of times. Preparation of the TCRbeta library involved a method that used unique molecular identifiers. From the PCR reads, TCRdb called clonotypes with MiXCR, one entry per CDR3 protein. The table shows about 830,000 distinct CDR3 sequences, with less than 20% occurring only once. The source was PBMCs, mostly from graft donor cells, collected 360 days after TCRalphabeta/CD19-depleted stem cell transplant. The TCR comes from a male patient between 10 and 17 years old who had a stem cell transplant for acute lymphoblastic leukemia, so the T cells may come from the graft donor.

The CDR3 loop reads CSARTSSGANVLTF. The CDR3 nucleotides read TGCAGCGCCCGGACTTCCTCTGGGGCCAACGTCCTGACTTTC. The chain has TRBV29-1 and TRBJ2-6, with D possibly TRBD2 on 5 matching bases. This CDR3 spans 14 amino acids. CDR1 and CDR2 from the germline V gene are SQVTM and ANQGSEA. V was pared by 7 bases and J by 0 bases, with 10 bases between. The full variable domain, rest sourced from reference TRBV29-1 and TRBJ2-6, is SAVISQKPSRDICQRGTSLTIQCQVDSQVTMMFWYRQQPGQSLTLIATANQGSEATYESGFVIDKFPISRPNLTFSTLTVSNMSPEDSSIYLCSARTSSGANVLTFGAGSRLTVL.